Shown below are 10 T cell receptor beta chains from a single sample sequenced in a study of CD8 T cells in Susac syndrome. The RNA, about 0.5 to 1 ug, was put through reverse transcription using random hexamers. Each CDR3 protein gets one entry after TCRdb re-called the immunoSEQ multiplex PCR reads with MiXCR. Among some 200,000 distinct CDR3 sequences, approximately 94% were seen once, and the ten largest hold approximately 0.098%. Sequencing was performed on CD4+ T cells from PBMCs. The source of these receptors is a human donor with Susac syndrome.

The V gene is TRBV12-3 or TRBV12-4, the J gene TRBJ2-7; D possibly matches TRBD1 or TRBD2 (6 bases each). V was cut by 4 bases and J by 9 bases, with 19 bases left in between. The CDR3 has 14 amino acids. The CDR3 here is CASSSIGGVEVQYF. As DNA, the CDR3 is TGTGCCAGCAGTTCGATCGGGGGCGTAGAAGTGCAGTACTTC.

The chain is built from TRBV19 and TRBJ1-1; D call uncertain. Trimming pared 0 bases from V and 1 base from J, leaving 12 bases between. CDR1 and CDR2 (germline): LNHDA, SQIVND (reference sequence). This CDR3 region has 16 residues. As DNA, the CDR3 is TGTGCCAGTAGTATAGAACAAGGGAATTCGAACACTGAAGCTTTCTTT. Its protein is CASSIEQGNSNTEAFF. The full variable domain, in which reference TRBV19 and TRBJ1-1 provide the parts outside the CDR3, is DGGITQSPKYLFRKEGQNVTLSCEQNLNHDAMYWYRQDPGQGLRLIYYSQIVNDFQKGDIAEGYSVSREKKESFPLTVTSAQKNPTAFYLCASSIEQGNSNTEAFFGQGTRLTVV.

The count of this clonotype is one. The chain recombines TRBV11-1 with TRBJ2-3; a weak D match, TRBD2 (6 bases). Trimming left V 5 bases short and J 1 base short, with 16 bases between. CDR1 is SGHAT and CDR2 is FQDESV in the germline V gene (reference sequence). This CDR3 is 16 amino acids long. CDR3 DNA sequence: TGTGCCAGCAGCCCTCGACAGCGGGTGGGCACAGATACGCAGTATTTT. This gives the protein CASSPRQRVGTDTQYF.

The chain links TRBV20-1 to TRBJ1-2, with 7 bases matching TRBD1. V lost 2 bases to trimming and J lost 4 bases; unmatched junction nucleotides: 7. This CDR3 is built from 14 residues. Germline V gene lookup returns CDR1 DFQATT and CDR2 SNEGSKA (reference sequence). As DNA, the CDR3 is TGCAGTGCTAGACCCGGGACAGCCCTCTATGGCTACACCTTC. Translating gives CSARPGTALYGYTF.

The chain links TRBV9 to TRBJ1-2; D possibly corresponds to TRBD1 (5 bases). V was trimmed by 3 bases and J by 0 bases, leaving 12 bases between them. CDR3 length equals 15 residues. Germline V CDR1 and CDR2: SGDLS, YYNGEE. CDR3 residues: CASSGQHYANYGYTF. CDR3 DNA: TGTGCCAGCAGCGGACAGCATTATGCTAACTATGGCTACACCTTC. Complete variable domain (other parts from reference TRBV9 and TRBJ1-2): DSGVTQTPKHLITATGQRVTLRCSPRSGDLSVYWYQQSLDQGLQFLIQYYNGEERAKGNILERFSAQQFPDLHSELNLSSLELGDSALYFCASSGQHYANYGYTFGSGTRLTVV.

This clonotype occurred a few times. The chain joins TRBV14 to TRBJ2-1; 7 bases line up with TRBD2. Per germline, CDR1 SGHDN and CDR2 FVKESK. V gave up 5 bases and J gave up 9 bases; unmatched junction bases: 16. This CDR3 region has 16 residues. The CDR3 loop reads CASSEGWRGKVPEQFF. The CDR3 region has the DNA TGTGCCAGCAGCGAGGGGTGGCGGGGGAAGGTCCCTGAGCAGTTCTTC.

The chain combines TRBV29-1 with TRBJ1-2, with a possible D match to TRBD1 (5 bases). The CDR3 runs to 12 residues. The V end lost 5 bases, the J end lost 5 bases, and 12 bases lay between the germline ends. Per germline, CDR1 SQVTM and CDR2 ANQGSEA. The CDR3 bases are TGCAGCGTTTCGGCAGGGTCATATGGCTACACCTTC. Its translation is CSVSAGSYGYTF. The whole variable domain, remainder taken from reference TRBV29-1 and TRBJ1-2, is SAVISQKPSRDICQRGTSLTIQCQVDSQVTMMFWYRQQPGQSLTLIATANQGSEATYESGFVIDKFPISRPNLTFSTLTVSNMSPEDSSIYLCSVSAGSYGYTFGSGTRLTVV.

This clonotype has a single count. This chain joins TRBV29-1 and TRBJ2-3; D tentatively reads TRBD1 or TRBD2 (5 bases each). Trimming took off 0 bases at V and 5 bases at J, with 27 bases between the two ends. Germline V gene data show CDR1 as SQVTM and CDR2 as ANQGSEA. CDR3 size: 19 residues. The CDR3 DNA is TGCAGCGTTGAAGATCGGGGCAGCCTCTGGAGGAGATCTGGAGATACGCAGTATTTT. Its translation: CSVEDRGSLWRRSGDTQYF.

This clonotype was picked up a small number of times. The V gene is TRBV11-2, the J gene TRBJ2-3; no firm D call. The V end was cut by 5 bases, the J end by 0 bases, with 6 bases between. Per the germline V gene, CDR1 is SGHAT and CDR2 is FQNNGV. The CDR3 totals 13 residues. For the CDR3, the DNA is TGTGCCAGCAGCCACTCTAGCACAGATACGCAGTATTTT. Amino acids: CASSHSSTDTQYF.

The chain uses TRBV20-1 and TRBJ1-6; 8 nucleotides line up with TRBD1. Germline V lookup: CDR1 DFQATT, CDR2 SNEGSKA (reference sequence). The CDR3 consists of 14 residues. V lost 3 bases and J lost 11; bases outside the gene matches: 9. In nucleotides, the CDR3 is TGCAGTGCTAGGGGCAGGGGGCCAGGGGCACCCCTCCACTTT. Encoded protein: CSARGRGPGAPLHF.